Included here is one TCR beta chain sequence, with context. The antigen it binds to is not known. The CDR3 does not end in the conserved phenylalanine or tryptophan, so this is likely a read error. This specimen belongs to a study of CD8 T cells in Susac syndrome (dated by TCRdb to about 2019). The study in broad terms: The study used repertoire sequencing to test whether antigen drove CD8+ T cell activation and differentiation in Susac syndrome. Clonality of the CD8+ T cell repertoire was compared between roughly eleven healthy donors, 14 Susac syndrome patients and fewer than 16 multiple sclerosis patients. Paper-wide results and their limitations: The number of individuals in the TCR sequencing and HLA analysis was recognized as being relatively small.

Taken from the germline V gene (reference sequence), the CDR1 and CDR2 loops are SGHKS and YYEKEE. V is clipped by 6 bases and J by 6 bases, and the sequence between their germline boundaries is 21 bases long. The CDR3 is 15 amino acids in total, end residues counted. Only the CDR3 DNA stays, 45 bases, in frame from base 1. Peripheral blood CD8+ and CD4+ T cells from healthy donors, Susac syndrome patients and multiple sclerosis patients were profiled using high-throughput TCR beta sequencing. Treatment-naive patients with stable or active relapsing-remitting disease fulfilling revised McDonald criteria were used as multiple sclerosis controls. Bulk CD8+ and CD4+ T cells were purified magnetically by negative isolation, whereas CD8+ TEMRA cells were enriched by FACS. Blood was collected in EDTA tubes and processed within 24 hours, with PBMCs isolated through density gradient centrifugation. PBMCs intended for TCR sequencing were cryopreserved in liquid nitrogen and thawed later in a water bath at 37 degrees C. Purity of sorted or isolated CD4+, CD8+ and CD8+ TEMRA cells was at least 90%.

RNA was extracted using the RNeasy kit, and roughly 0.5 to 1 ug of the RNA was reverse transcribed with random hexamers. TCR beta CDR3 regions were amplified with the immunoSEQ multiplex PCR assay covering 54 Vbeta and 13 Jbeta segments. Bias from PCR amplification was corrected by using a synthetic template baseline for primer optimization and for computational correction. As for how the authors treated the data: Reads were annotated to V, D and J genes according to IMGT and were analyzed with immunoSEQ Analyzer, with only productive sequences retained. Clonality was computed as one minus Shannon entropy normalized by log2 of the number of productive unique sequences. For each patient and control, public and private clones were evaluated within the 100 most prevalent clones. A clone was defined as Susac-specific if it was absent from the healthy and MS cohorts, from some 980 published viral clones and from other ImmuneACCESS disease sequences. The raw public reads went through TCRdb reprocessing: fastp at Q25, MiXCR clone calling, in-frame beta chains kept. Under each unique CDR3 protein, matching rows form one entry showing the most common genes and DNA. It is TCRdb's table, rather than the study itself, that gives the V and J calls and clone size. The table for this sample lists almost 450,000 distinct CDR3 sequences; around 85% of them were counted only once. The ten largest clones represent about 0.12% of the sample.

The sample taken for sequencing was CD8+ T cells from PBMCs. The V gene is TRBV5-5 and the J gene is TRBJ2-5, with the D segment identity uncertain. The receptor comes from a human donor with multiple sclerosis. The sequenced DNA is TGTGCCAGCAACCCCGGAGACTTTCCCGTGCAGACCCAGTACTTG. Its protein reads: CASNPGDFPVQTQYL.